These 30 T cell receptor beta chains were all obtained from the same sample, sequenced in a study of shared clonotypes between healthy human individuals. Some clones are missing from TCRdb's copy, which holds only in-frame ones; the method was immunoSEQ multiplex PCR. The sample has over a million clones; around 76% are singletons. The specimen sequenced was memory CD4+ T cells sorted from blood. Sample subset: CD45RA-negative fraction. Receptor source: a man aged 18 to 30 in good health.

This clone is a singleton in its sample. V gene TRBV5-1 combines with J gene TRBJ2-2; D is ambiguous. The CDR3 extends over 14 amino acids. Germline assignment: CDR1 SGHRS and CDR2 YFSETQ. Trimming removed 4 bases from V and 4 bases from J, with 11 bases in between. The CDR3 DNA follows: TGCGCCAGCAGCGAACAGCTGGGCACCGGGGAGCTGTTTTTT. This sequence encodes CASSEQLGTGELFF.

A note on this clone: At the DNA level, this CDR3 is encoded by other sequences in the same sample as well. The genes are TRBV19 and TRBJ1-1; 10 positions match TRBD1. Germline values: CDR1 LNHDA, CDR2 SQIVND (reference sequence). V dropped 5 bases and J dropped 4; count of bases not matched to a gene: 7. The CDR3 contains 15 residues. The DNA of the CDR3 is TGTGCCAGTAGTGGGGGGGACAGGGGAAGCACTGAAGCTTTCTTT. Translating gives CASSGGDRGSTEAFF.

Comments on this clone: One junction end disagrees with the germline gene, perhaps due to a read error. The chain uses TRBV19 and TRBJ1-3, with D perhaps matching TRBD1 (5 bases). Germline assignment: CDR1 LNHDA and CDR2 SQIVND (reference sequence). The CDR3 runs to 14 residues. The CDR3 DNA is TGTGCCAGTAGTCCGATTGGGAGGGGAAGCACCATATATTTT. It encodes CASSPIGRGSTIYF.

This sequence joins TRBV27 and TRBJ2-7, with TRBD2 matching 16 bases. Trimming cost V 4 bases and J 3 bases; bases outside gene matches: 12. The CDR3 is made up of 19 amino acids. Germline loops: CDR1 MNHEY, CDR2 SMNVEV (reference sequence). CDR3 in DNA: TGTGCCAGCAGTTCAAATAAGGGGACTAGCGGGAGGGCCATCTACGAGCAGTACTTC. Its protein is CASSSNKGTSGRAIYEQYF.

The gene calls are TRBV2 and TRBJ2-4, with 8 bases aligning to TRBD1. V shed 6 bases and J 6 bases; nucleotides not matched to a gene: 7. The germline V gene encodes CDR1 SNHLY and CDR2 FYNNEI. The CDR3 is 14 amino acids. The DNA of the CDR3 is TGTGCCAGCAGCCCCGACAGGGGCCGAAACATTCAGTACTTC. It is translated as CASSPDRGRNIQYF.

The chain joins TRBV6-4 to TRBJ2-1; 9 nucleotides align to TRBD2. The CDR3 is made up of 15 amino acids. Germline CDR1 and CDR2: MRHNA and SNTAGT. V was pared by 0 bases and J by 3 bases, with 0 bases of the junction left unmatched. The CDR3 loop is CASSDSAGGYNEQFF. Here the CDR3 DNA reads TGTGCCAGCAGTGACTCAGCGGGGGGCTACAATGAGCAGTTCTTC.

V and J are TRBV19 and TRBJ1-2, with a possible D match to TRBD1 (5 bases). Germline assignment: CDR1 LNHDA and CDR2 SQIVND (reference sequence). This CDR3 comprises 14 residues. Trimming left V 6 bases short and J 8 bases short, with 19 bases between. The CDR3 protein is CASRPPLVGEGYTF. DNA for the CDR3: TGTGCCAGTAGGCCGCCCTTGGTGGGGGAAGGCTACACCTTC.

The chain joins TRBV19 to TRBJ1-1; 10 nucleotides match TRBD1. Trimming at V came to 8 bases and at J to 4 bases, leaving 13 bases not matched to a gene. The CDR3 covers 16 residues. Germline values: CDR1 LNHDA, CDR2 SQIVND (reference sequence). The CDR3, as DNA: TGTGCCAGTGGAATCCCGGGACAGGGGTTGGGCACTGAAGCTTTCTTT. Protein product: CASGIPGQGLGTEAFF.

There are a few counts of this clone. The chain is built from TRBV28 and TRBJ2-2; D is unresolved. V gave up 1 base and J gave up 8 bases, with 8 bases separating them. This CDR3 has 13 amino acids. Germline CDR1 reads MDHEN; CDR2 reads SYDVKM. CDR3 DNA sequence: TGTGCCAGCAGTTTATCGACTTGGGGGGAGCTGTTTTTT. This gives the protein CASSLSTWGELFF.

This clone has just a few counts. This chain joins TRBV9 and TRBJ1-1; D uncertain. V shed 0 bases and J shed 7 bases, with 13 bases lying between them. Germline V gene lookup returns CDR1 SGDLS and CDR2 YYNGEE. The CDR3 runs 14 residues. CDR3 sequence (DNA): TGTGCCAGCAGCGTAGTCGGGGAGGGAAGTGAAGCTTTCTTT. Its protein is CASSVVGEGSEAFF.

The genes are TRBV7-9 and TRBJ2-6, with D possibly being TRBD1 or TRBD2 (7 bases each). The V and J ends lost 10 bases and 0 bases respectively, with 22 bases between them. CDR1 and CDR2 (germline): SEHNR, FQNEAQ (reference sequence). The CDR3 length is 18 residues. The CDR3 DNA sequence: TGTGCCATCCCTCAGGGGGGGTTTTATAGCTCTGGGGCCAACGTCCTGACTTTC. Its translation is CAIPQGGFYSSGANVLTF.

The genes are TRBV18 and TRBJ2-7; 7 bases align to TRBD1. This CDR3 has 13 residues. Losses at the gene ends were 6 bases for V and 4 bases for J; bases not matched to a gene: 6. Germline CDR1 is KGHSH and CDR2 is LQKENI. CDR3 sequence: CASSVRGQYEQYF. In nucleotides, the CDR3 is TGTGCCAGCTCCGTTAGGGGGCAGTACGAGCAGTACTTC.

This sequence joins TRBV5-1 and TRBJ2-5; tentatively, D is TRBD2 (5 bases). CDR3 size: 13 residues. Germline values: CDR1 SGHRS, CDR2 YFSETQ. Trimming took off 4 bases at V and 7 bases at J, with 14 bases between the two ends. CDR3 sequence reads: CASSRTETGTQYF. CDR3 bases: TGCGCCAGCAGCAGGACTGAAACTGGGACCCAGTACTTC.

This clone turned up a few times. One junction end disagrees with the germline gene, perhaps due to a read error. This chain uses TRBV7-7 with TRBJ2-5; D might be TRBD1 (5 bases). The CDR3 covers 16 residues. Germline V gives CDR1 SSHAT, CDR2 FNYEAQ (reference sequence). The CDR3 DNA sequence: TGTGCTAGCAGCCATAACTCGGCAGGGCCCTCGGAGACCCAGTACTTC. Amino acids: CASSHNSAGPSETQYF.

The chain recombines TRBV28 with TRBJ2-5, with 8 bases identical to TRBD2. The CDR3 runs to 15 residues. Looked up from germline, CDR1 is MDHEN and CDR2 is SYDVKM. V gave up 7 bases and J gave up 0 bases; unmatched junction bases: 7. CDR3 DNA: TGTGCCAGCACCCCCGGGGGGGCTGACCAAGAGACCCAGTACTTC. Its protein product is CASTPGGADQETQYF.

The chain carries TRBV7-2 and TRBJ2-2; no clear D gene. Per germline, CDR1 SGHTA and CDR2 FQGNSA. This CDR3 contains 16 residues. Trimming took 1 base from V and 6 from J, leaving 15 bases between them. The chain's CDR3 is CASSLGSARNPGELFF. CDR3 bases: TGTGCCAGCAGCTTAGGCAGCGCCCGGAATCCCGGGGAGCTGTTTTTT.

There are a few counts of this clone. CDR3 sequence: CASSLYGSYEQYF. CDR3 sequence (DNA): TGTGCCAGCAGCTTGTATGGATCCTACGAGCAGTACTTC. The J gene is TRBJ2-7, the V gene TRBV5-4, with no clear D. The ends were cut back, 1 base at V and 1 base at J, with 6 bases in the middle. Germline CDR1 is SGHNT and CDR2 is YYREEE (reference sequence). The length of the CDR3 is 13 residues.

This clone was counted ten times or more. The limits of the CDR3 on the DNA are not certain, so only TCRdb's listed CDR3 is given. V gene TRBV6-6 combines with J gene TRBJ2-5. From germline, CDR1 is MNHNY and CDR2 SVGAGI (reference sequence). The CDR3 has 13 residues if both end residues are counted. CDR3 in amino acids: CASSSSDQETQYF.

This chain links TRBV5-4 with TRBJ1-2; 7 bases agree with TRBD1. The V gene's germline CDR1 is SGHNT and CDR2 YYREEE (reference sequence). The V gene end was trimmed by 4 bases and the J gene end by 7 bases; junction bases not matched to a gene: 7. CDR3 size: 13 residues. The CDR3 nucleotides read TGTGCCAGCAGCCCTCAGTGGACAGGTGGCTACACCTTC. Translating gives CASSPQWTGGYTF.

A remark on this clone: Distinct nucleotide sequences in the sample also encode this CDR3. The chain combines TRBV18 with TRBJ1-5, with D hard to call. The CDR3 runs to 14 residues. V was trimmed by 2 bases and J by 3 bases, leaving 8 bases between them. CDR1 KGHSH and CDR2 LQKENI come from the germline V gene. The CDR3 reads CASSPSGFNQPQHF. CDR3 bases: TGTGCCAGCTCACCATCCGGATTCAATCAGCCCCAGCATTTT.

The gene calls are TRBV6-1 and TRBJ1-5, with a weak D call TRBD1 (5 bases). V was cut by 4 bases and J by 3 bases, with 7 bases left in between. Germline lookup yields CDR1 MNHNS and CDR2 SASEGT. This CDR3 comprises 13 residues. Written as DNA, the CDR3 is TGTGCCAGCAGTGGAGGGGACAATCAGCCCCAGCATTTT. It specifies CASSGGDNQPQHF.

V gene TRBV28 combines with J gene TRBJ2-2; the match to TRBD2 covers 7 bases. V trimming: 3 bases; J trimming: 2 bases; junction bases outside the gene matches: 3. This CDR3 is built from 15 residues. Germline CDR1 MDHEN, CDR2 SYDVKM. CDR3 coding DNA: TGTGCCAGCAGTTTTGGGACTAAAAACACCGGGGAGCTGTTTTTT. Encoded protein: CASSFGTKNTGELFF.

The chain couples TRBV28 to TRBJ1-6; 9 positions agree with TRBD1. The CDR3 runs 15 residues. CDR1 is MDHEN, CDR2 SYDVKM, per germline. Trimming at V came to 4 bases and at J to 9 bases, leaving 7 bases not matched to a gene. The CDR3 is CASSSLQGAVSPLHF. For the CDR3, the DNA is TGTGCCAGCAGTTCCTTACAGGGGGCGGTTTCACCCCTCCACTTT. The full variable domain, with the rest looked up from reference TRBV28 and TRBJ1-6, is DVKVTQSSRYLVKRTGEKVFLECVQDMDHENMFWYRQDPGLGLRLIYFSYDVKMKEKGDIPEGYSVSREKKERFSLILESASTNQTSMYLCASSSLQGAVSPLHFGNGTRLTVT.

This chain uses TRBV5-1 with TRBJ1-3, with D unclear. V was shortened by 4 bases and J by 0 bases, with 11 bases between the two germline ends. Per the germline V gene, CDR1 is SGHRS and CDR2 is YFSETQ. This CDR3 has 15 residues. The CDR3 DNA reads TGCGCCAGCAGCATCGGACCCCTCTCTGGAAACACCATATATTTT. It is translated as CASSIGPLSGNTIYF.

The chain combines TRBV5-1 with TRBJ1-4; D remains unclear. The germline V gene has CDR1 SGHRS and CDR2 YFSETQ. V was cut by 3 bases and J by 4 bases, with 13 bases left in between. The CDR3 is 15 residues long. CDR3: CASSSSSAGNEKLFF. The CDR3 nucleotides read TGCGCCAGCAGCTCTTCCAGCGCGGGTAATGAAAAACTGTTTTTT.

Regarding this clone: This may be a read error, as it is one base from a much larger clone. The rearrangement uses TRBV5-1 and TRBJ1-3; D is undetermined. With 0 bases removed from V and 0 bases from J, the gap between germline ends came to 4 bases. The germline CDR1 and CDR2 sequences are SGHRS and YFSETQ. The CDR3 loop spans 14 amino acids. The CDR3 loop is CASSLDVSGNTIYF. CDR3 DNA sequence: TGCGCCAGCAGCTTGGACGTCTCTGGAAACACCATATATTTT.

In its sample, this clone was seen a few times. The CDR3 DNA is TGTGCCAGCAGGATCGGGACAGATAATTCACCCCTCCACTTT. Its protein is CASRIGTDNSPLHF. This chain uses TRBV2 with TRBJ1-6, with 7 bases identical to TRBD1. CDR3 length equals 14 residues. Trimming cost V 6 bases and J 5 bases; bases outside gene matches: 4. Germline V gives CDR1 SNHLY, CDR2 FYNNEI.

The chain recombines TRBV19 with TRBJ1-2; weak D call: TRBD1 (5 bases). Trimming took off 3 bases at V and 0 bases at J, with 14 bases between the two ends. CDR3 length: 16 residues. Germline values: CDR1 LNHDA, CDR2 SQIVND (reference sequence). The CDR3 loop is CASSIIMAGSNYGYTF. The CDR3 region has the DNA TGTGCCAGTAGTATCATTATGGCAGGGTCTAACTATGGCTACACCTTC.

This clone was seen a handful of times. The CDR3 protein is CASSLGGTSNQPQHF. The DNA for the CDR3 is TGTGCCAGCAGCTTGGGAGGGACAAGCAATCAGCCCCAGCATTTT. V and J are TRBV5-6 and TRBJ1-5, with D maybe TRBD1 (6 bases). The ends were cut back, 0 bases at V and 1 base at J, with 8 bases in the middle. Germline assignment: CDR1 SGHDT and CDR2 YYEEEE. This CDR3 region has 15 residues.

Only one count was recorded for this clone. V and J are TRBV27 and TRBJ2-3; TRBD2 matches at 8 bases. The CDR3 consists of 16 residues. The trim removed 6 bases at V and 3 bases at J, leaving 11 bases unmatched. Germline-derived CDR1 and CDR2 are MNHEY and SMNVEV (reference sequence). This CDR3 is CASSRPSGSSTDTQYF. The CDR3 DNA reads as TGTGCCAGCAGCCGACCCAGCGGGAGCTCTACAGATACGCAGTATTTT.